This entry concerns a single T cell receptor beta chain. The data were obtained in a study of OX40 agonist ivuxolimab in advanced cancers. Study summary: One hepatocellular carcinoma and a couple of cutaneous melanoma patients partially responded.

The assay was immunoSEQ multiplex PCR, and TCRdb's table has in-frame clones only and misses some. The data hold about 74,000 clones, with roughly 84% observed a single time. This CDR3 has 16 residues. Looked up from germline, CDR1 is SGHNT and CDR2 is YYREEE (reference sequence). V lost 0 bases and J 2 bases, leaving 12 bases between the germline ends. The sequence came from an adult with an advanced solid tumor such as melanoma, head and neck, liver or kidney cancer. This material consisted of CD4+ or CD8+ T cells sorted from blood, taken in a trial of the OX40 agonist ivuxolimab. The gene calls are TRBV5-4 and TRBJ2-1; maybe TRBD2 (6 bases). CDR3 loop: CASSLAGRRAYNEQFF. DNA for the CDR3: TGTGCCAGCAGCTTGGCCGGGCGGAGGGCCTACAATGAGCAGTTCTTC.